The present T cell receptor beta chain was sequenced within a study of neurological immune-mediated disorders (dated by TCRdb to the late 2010s). The study in broad terms: Peripheral blood TCR-beta repertoires from HTLV-I-associated myelopathy (HAM/TSP) patients, multiple sclerosis patients and healthy controls were compared by UMI-based sequencing. The approximately 96 TCR-beta libraries covered PBMC samples along with longitudinal samples, technical triplicates, and paired sorted CD4+ and CD8+ T-cell subsets. Each longitudinal HAM/TSP and healthy donor was sampled at 3 time-points spaced at roughly 3-40 month intervals. The cohort was made up of 60 to 75 subjects, consisting of around 15 HAM/TSP patients, some 35 multiple sclerosis patients and around 20 healthy controls. Broader findings and caveats from the paper: TCR clonal expansion was highest in HAM/TSP patients and lowest in MS patients, with MS patients falling below even healthy controls. Across subjects, expanded clones never shared an identical CDR3 amino acid sequence, which suggests that the TCR-beta repertoires in every group were private.

In the paper's terms, the time point label means: longitudinal time-point 3. For unsorted PBMC libraries, 2 million PBMCs were used after storage in RNAlater at -80 degrees C until RNA extraction. Peripheral blood was subjected to Ficoll-Hypaque density gradient centrifugation to isolate PBMCs, which were then cryopreserved in liquid nitrogen. Compared with germline, V lacks 3 bases and J lacks 5 bases; bases without a gene match: 4. Taken from cysteine to phenylalanine, the CDR3 has 14 residues. The CDR3 DNA has 42 bases and is translated from base 1. As encoded in the germline V gene (reference sequence), CDR1 is DFQATT while CDR2 is SNEGSKA. To synthesize cDNA, template-switch 5'RACE was performed with a primer carrying a 10-nucleotide random unique molecular identifier so that each TCR transcript was tagged. Every sequencing run covered 15-18 subjects and yielded more than 160 million TCR-beta sequences. The RNeasy kit was used to extract total RNA. TCR-beta VDJ regions were amplified with primers for the TCR constant region and the 5'RACE anchor, using the KAPA Real-time Library Amplification kit. A first PCR added sample indexes and Illumina adaptors, and a second PCR then raised library yield. After purification with Ampure beads, the TCR product of roughly 650 bp was size-selected on a 2% E-gel SizeSelection system. Before pooling, libraries had their quality checked on a Bioanalyzer, their concentration measured with Qubit, and their quantity determined with the Kapa Library Quantification kit. An Illumina HiSeq 2500 was used to sequence the libraries paired-end at 2 x 150 bp. To increase sequence diversity, roughly 24-30% phiX was spiked into each library pool. The original methods were these. The quality-filtered reads were processed with the UMI-based MiGEC pipeline, whose error correction step removed more than 75% of the raw TCR sequences. IMGT germline references were used for aligning VDJ genes, and each clonotype was defined as a unique CDR3 amino acid sequence together with its V-J genes. Clonal expansion, Shannon diversity and CDR3 relatedness were evaluated with VDJtools (CalcPairwiseDistances, ClusterSamples), while phylogenetic trees were built in CLCbio workbench. Using coefficient-of-variation modelling across technical triplicates, the study counted a clone as expanded if it had at least 8 unique UMIs. TCRdb cleaned the public reads at Q25 with fastp, built clones with MiXCR and kept in-frame beta chains. Duplicate CDR3 protein sequences are folded into a single record with the most common DNA and genes. The V and J calls here are based on TCRdb, not the publication. The sample table contains more than 95,000 distinct CDR3 sequences; only one count was recorded for more than 10% of them. The leading ten clones occupy around 3.3% of the sample.

This clonotype was detected ten times or more. Its antigen remains unidentified. The sample holds no much larger clone one base away, and base qualities are not on file. The chain is assembled from TRBV20-1 and TRBJ2-7; 13 bases in the junction line up with TRBD2. The sample comprised PBMCs. The sequence came from a female donor with HTLV-1-associated myelopathy (HAM/TSP). The DNA sequence follows: TGCAGTGCTAGGGCCGGGACTAGCGGGAACGAGCAGTACTTC. Translation gives CSARAGTSGNEQYF.